This TCR beta chain was found in a study of human T cells and chemical hapten exposure. TCRdb used MiXCR to reprocess the RACE reads, holding one entry per CDR3 protein. The table has about 98,000 distinct CDR3 sequences, 10% to 14% seen once. Regarding time point: pre-sensitization, week 0. Treatment in this sample: therapeutic diphenylcyclopropenone sensitization with weekly scalp DPC. V shed 2 bases, J shed 2 bases, and the junction held 8 bases outside the gene matches. Looked up from germline, CDR1 is MNHNY and CDR2 is SVGAGI (reference sequence). The CDR3 sequence is 17 residues long. This clonotype has at least ten counts.

This TCR came from a woman in her fifties or sixties with alopecia areata. Some clones in this sample may be carry-over from other donors' samples. The input for sequencing was whole blood, taken in connection with sensitization to the hapten diphenylcyclopropenone (DPC). The rearrangement joins TRBV6-6 to TRBJ2-5, with 10 bases matching TRBD2. The CDR3 region is CASSYGTTSGVQETQYF. In DNA form, the CDR3 reads TGTGCCAGCAGTTACGGAACTACTAGCGGGGTGCAAGAGACCCAGTACTTC.